This entry concerns a single TCR beta chain. Each patient went into thyroid surgery without having received any treatment. The sample belongs to a study of metastatic and nonmetastatic thyroid tumors. TCRdb reassembled clones from the PCR reads with MiXCR. The data contain some 17,000 clones, 20% to 30% of them singletons. The ends were cut back, 5 bases at V and 5 bases at J, with 19 bases in the middle. Germline CDR1 is SGHAT and CDR2 is FQNNGV. The CDR3 spans 15 residues. The chain uses TRBV11-2 and TRBJ2-7; D is possibly TRBD1 (6 bases). Sequencing used blood. The clonotype originates from a male donor with papillary thyroid cancer or a benign thyroid nodule (not recorded which). Some clones in this sample may be carry-over from other donors' samples. CDR3 region: CASSPQPLSGDEQYF. The CDR3 bases are TGTGCCAGCAGCCCACAGCCGCTATCAGGGGACGAGCAGTACTTC.